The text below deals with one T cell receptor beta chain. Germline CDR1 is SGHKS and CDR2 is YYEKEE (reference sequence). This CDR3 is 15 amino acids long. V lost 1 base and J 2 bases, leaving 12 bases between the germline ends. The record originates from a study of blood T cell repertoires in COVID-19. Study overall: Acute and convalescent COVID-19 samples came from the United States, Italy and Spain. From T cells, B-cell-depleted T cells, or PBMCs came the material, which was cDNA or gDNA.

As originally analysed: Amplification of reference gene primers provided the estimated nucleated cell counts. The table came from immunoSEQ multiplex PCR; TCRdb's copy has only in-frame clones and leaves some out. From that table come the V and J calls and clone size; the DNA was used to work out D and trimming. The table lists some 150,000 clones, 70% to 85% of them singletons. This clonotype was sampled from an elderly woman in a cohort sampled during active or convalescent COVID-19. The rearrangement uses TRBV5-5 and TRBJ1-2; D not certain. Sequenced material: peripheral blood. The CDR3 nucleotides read TGTGCCAGCAGCTTGAAGAACACAGTGAACTATGGCTACACCTTC. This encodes CASSLKNTVNYGYTF.